The sequence of this TCR beta chain was determined in a study of technical replicates of blood from a handful of donors. Here immunoSEQ multiplex PCR was the method, and the copy in TCRdb shows in-frame clones only, minus some. Of just over 8,000 clones detected, roughly 90% appear once; the ten largest clones hold about 12%. The V segment lost 0 bases and the J segment 5 bases; nucleotides outside the gene matches: 1. The germline gives CDR1 KGHSH, CDR2 LQKENI. The CDR3 contains 17 residues. The sequence came from a human donor in good health. The rearrangement links TRBV18 to TRBJ2-2; 15 bases align to TRBD2. The material sequenced was PBMCs. The CDR3: CASSPPGLAGGTGELFF. The CDR3 bases are TGTGCCAGCTCACCACCGGGACTAGCGGGAGGAACCGGGGAGCTGTTTTTT.